These 11 T cell receptor beta chains were all obtained from the same sample, sequenced in a study of blood T cell repertoires in COVID-19. Profiling relied on immunoSEQ multiplex PCR, and the TCRdb table lists in-frame clones only, not all of them. Of about 140,000 clones listed, 84% are singletons. What was sequenced was peripheral blood. The receptors come from a man younger than 45 with COVID-19, enrolled during active disease.

The chain has TRBV4-1 and TRBJ2-1; no firm D call. Trimming removed 3 bases from V and 8 bases from J, with 11 bases in between. Germline V CDR1 and CDR2: MGHRA, YSYEKL. The CDR3 runs to 13 residues. CDR3 DNA sequence: TGCGCCAGCAGCCAGGTGACTTTCGATGAGCAGTTCTTC. As protein: CASSQVTFDEQFF.

The chain employs TRBV30 and TRBJ2-7, with D maybe TRBD1 (6 bases). The V and J ends lost 8 bases and 0 bases respectively, with 11 bases between them. Per the germline V gene, CDR1 is GTSNPN and CDR2 is SVGIG (reference sequence). The CDR3 sequence is 12 residues long. CDR3 DNA: TGTGCCCAGGGGCGGCTCTCCTACGAGCAGTACTTC. Protein sequence: CAQGRLSYEQYF.

The chain combines TRBV3-1 (or the pseudogene TRBV3-2) with TRBJ2-7; 10 bases map to TRBD2. V lost 0 bases, J lost 5 bases, and 1 base stayed unmatched. Looked up from germline, CDR1 is LGHDT and CDR2 is YNNKEL (reference sequence). This CDR3 has 14 amino acids. CDR3 in amino acids: CASSQEAGGNEQYF. In nucleotides, the CDR3 is TGTGCCAGCAGCCAAGAAGCGGGAGGGAACGAGCAGTACTTC.

The V and J genes are TRBV28 and TRBJ2-6; D is ambiguous. The germline V gene has CDR1 MDHEN and CDR2 SYDVKM. Trimming shortened V by 6 bases and J by 0 bases, and 9 bases separated the two germline ends. The CDR3 runs to 15 residues. The CDR3 DNA is TGTGCCAGCAGCTCCTCGGGCTCTGGGGCCAACGTCCTGACTTTC. Protein product: CASSSSGSGANVLTF.

The chain couples TRBV10-2 to TRBJ2-1, with TRBD2 matching 14 bases. The germline gives CDR1 WSHSY, CDR2 SAAADI. The junction had 11 bases not matched to a gene; V was cut back by 2 bases and J by 8 bases. The CDR3 covers 18 residues. The CDR3 region is CASSERLDGTSGRHEQFF. CDR3 DNA sequence: TGCGCCAGCAGTGAGAGGTTGGACGGGACTAGCGGGAGACATGAGCAGTTCTTC.

The chain has TRBV2 and TRBJ1-2, with TRBD1 identical over 7 bases. The ends lost 7 bases at V and 0 bases at J; junction bases unmatched: 5. Germline-derived CDR1 and CDR2 are SNHLY and FYNNEI. CDR3 length: 14 residues. CDR3 DNA: TGTGCCAGCACTTTGACAGGGTCTAACTATGGCTACACCTTC. It is translated as CASTLTGSNYGYTF.

The chain joins TRBV6-5 to TRBJ2-6, with D maybe TRBD2 (5 bases). V was trimmed by 11 bases and J by 4 bases, leaving 12 bases between them. This CDR3 comprises 13 residues. Per the germline V gene, CDR1 is MNHEY and CDR2 is SVGAGI. The CDR3 spells CALGMRGANVLTF. The CDR3 nucleotides read TGTGCCCTCGGGATGCGAGGGGCCAACGTCCTGACTTTC.

The chain uses TRBV5-1 and TRBJ2-1; TRBD1 aligns across 10 bases. The CDR3 contains 15 residues. The V gene end was trimmed by 4 bases and the J gene end by 6 bases; junction bases not matched to a gene: 7. Germline CDR1 SGHRS, CDR2 YFSETQ. CDR3 nucleotide sequence: TGCGCCAGCAGCCCGGGACAGGGGAGAGTCAATGAGCAGTTCTTC. Translated, it gives CASSPGQGRVNEQFF.

The rearrangement joins TRBV4-3 to TRBJ1-1; perhaps TRBD1 as D (6 bases). The V end was cut by 4 bases, the J end by 8 bases, with 11 bases between. The CDR3 runs 12 residues. Germline V gene sequence: CDR1 LGHNA, CDR2 YSLEER. CDR3 DNA: TGCGCCAGCAGCCCCGGGGGGCCCGAAGCTTTCTTT. This translates into CASSPGGPEAFF.

The chain couples TRBV6-5 to TRBJ1-5; 9 bases agree with TRBD1. Trimming removed 6 bases from V and 4 bases from J; junction bases left unmatched: 7. CDR3 length: 15 amino acids. Germline assignment: CDR1 MNHEY and CDR2 SVGAGI. The CDR3: CASRLGDRDNQPQHF. The CDR3 DNA is TGTGCCAGCAGGCTCGGGGACAGGGATAATCAGCCCCAGCATTTT.

The V call is TRBV29-1, the J call TRBJ2-3; 8 positions agree with TRBD1. The CDR3 is 15 amino acids. Trimming removed 2 bases from V and 4 bases from J; junction bases left unmatched: 8. Germline assignment: CDR1 SQVTM and CDR2 ANQGSEA. CDR3 protein: CSVERDRLRADTQYF. CDR3 nucleotides: TGCAGCGTTGAACGGGACAGGTTAAGGGCAGATACGCAGTATTTT.